This TCR beta chain came from a study of PD-1 blockade in classical Hodgkin lymphoma. Points from the study as a whole: Later analyses included only patients treated at least 1 year post-ASCT.

With 6 bases clipped from V and 4 bases from J, the junction kept 10 bases outside the gene matches. The germline gives CDR1 LNHNV, CDR2 YYDKDF (reference sequence). This CDR3 comprises 15 residues. Every single patient, without exception, relapsed after autologous stem cell transplantation, and brentuximab vedotin exposure varied. Classification of best responses gave complete response, partial response or progressive disease. This clone came up many times. Its target is unknown. Data came from immunoSEQ multiplex PCR; TCRdb stores just in-frame clones and leaves some out. The table includes about 50,000 clones, approximately 70% detected once.

The chain recombines TRBV15 with TRBJ2-7, with TRBD1 matching 9 bases. This clonotype originated in a human donor with classical Hodgkin lymphoma. Sequencing was performed on peripheral blood mononuclear cells (PBMCs), taken at baseline. The CDR3 protein is CATSAGQGIGYEQYF. DNA for the CDR3: TGTGCCACCAGTGCTGGACAGGGGATCGGGTACGAGCAGTACTTC.